This TCR beta chain was retrieved from a study of cytomegalovirus exposure and HLA in healthy donors. Study outcomes and limitations: Specific recognition of CMV antigens was confirmed in vitro for a few chains (all CMV-associated). Investigators reported 150 to 200 TCR beta chains as tied to cytomegalovirus.

To note about this clone: Its antigen is not known.

Germline V lookup: CDR1 MNHNS, CDR2 SASEGT. The ends lost 8 bases at V and 0 bases at J; junction bases unmatched: 4. There are 13 residues in the CDR3. Sequencing was performed with immunoSEQ multiplex PCR; in TCRdb, only in-frame clones are kept and a portion is missing. The sample has 45,000 to 60,000 clones, roughly 93% seen once. The donors belonged to the roughly 110-subject validation cohort, separate from the roughly 700-subject first cohort. Sequenced material: PBMCs. The clonotype originates from a woman aged 18 to 35 in good health and CMV-seronegative. V is TRBV6-1 and J is TRBJ2-7; 7 bases align to TRBD1. DNA of the CDR3: TGTGCCAGCGGCCGGACAGGCTCCTACGAGCAGTACGTC. Translated, it gives CASGRTGSYEQYV.